Listed here are 5 T cell receptor beta chains from one sample, sequenced in a study of shared clonotypes between healthy human individuals. Sequenced by immunoSEQ multiplex PCR; TCRdb stores in-frame clones only, minus some. The sample includes some 1,100,000 clones, about 80% of them seen just once. The material sequenced was memory CD4+ T cells from PBMCs. As to subset: CD45RA-negative fraction. The receptors come from a young man in good health. Some clones in this sample may be carry-over from other donors' samples.

The chain combines TRBV27 with TRBJ2-3, with D unclear. V gave up 9 bases and J gave up 10 bases, with 17 bases separating them. Germline values: CDR1 MNHEY, CDR2 SMNVEV (reference sequence). The CDR3 runs to 12 residues. The chain's CDR3 is CASTDVPPSQYF. The CDR3 nucleotides are TGTGCCAGTACCGACGTTCCCCCCTCGCAGTATTTT.

The chain is built from TRBV6-5 and TRBJ1-1; the D is unclear. This CDR3 comprises 14 residues. Germline CDR1 reads MNHEY; CDR2 reads SVGAGI. Trimming removed 4 bases from V and 4 bases from J, with 13 bases in between. In DNA, the CDR3 is TGTGCCAGCAGTTTATCCGACACCCCCACTGAAGCTTTCTTT. This translates into CASSLSDTPTEAFF.

This clone was counted once. The chain employs TRBV19 and TRBJ2-5; the match to TRBD1 covers 9 bases. J lost 5 bases, V lost 4 bases, and 8 bases had no gene match. Germline CDR1 LNHDA, CDR2 SQIVND (reference sequence). The CDR3 length is 15 residues. The CDR3 protein is CASSNNRGLGETQYF. CDR3 coding DNA: TGTGCCAGTAGTAACAACAGGGGGCTAGGGGAGACCCAGTACTTC.

The chain carries TRBV5-1 and TRBJ1-2; D is unclear. Trimming removed 4 bases from V and 4 bases from J, with 11 bases in between. The CDR3 has 13 residues. From germline, CDR1 is SGHRS and CDR2 YFSETQ. The CDR3 region has the DNA TGCGCCAGCAGCCCGGACCCGTTCTATGGCTACACCTTC. It yields the protein CASSPDPFYGYTF.

The V call is TRBV27, the J call TRBJ1-5; perhaps TRBD1 as D (5 bases). CDR1 and CDR2 from the germline V gene are MNHEY and SMNVEV (reference sequence). There are 15 residues in the CDR3. Trimming removed 7 bases at V and 1 base at J, with 14 bases between. The CDR3 sequence is CASKGGAASNQPQHF. The CDR3 coding sequence is TGTGCCAGCAAAGGAGGGGCGGCGAGCAATCAGCCCCAGCATTTT.